The T cell receptor beta chain described here comes from a study of glioma-infiltrating T cells after dendritic cell vaccination. The wider study: Glioblastoma patients came from Phase I and II dendritic cell vaccination trials.

Time point: after dendritic cell vaccination, including at tumor progression/relapse. PBMC sampling occurred before vaccination, two weeks after the third dose, and at progression. This table comes from immunoSEQ multiplex PCR, and its TCRdb copy is limited to in-frame clones, with some not included. This sample has around 92,000 clones, with approximately 80% found just once. With respect to this clone: The antigen is not known.

Findings of the study overall: Patients with more pretreatment TILs had longer time to progression and survival. Only a small number of patients had complete blood and tumor samples.

Germline V gene data show CDR1 as GTSNPN and CDR2 as SVGIG (reference sequence). The V segment lost 6 bases and the J segment 7 bases; nucleotides outside the gene matches: 8. This CDR3 has 13 residues. The clonotype was recovered from a human donor with glioblastoma. This chain uses TRBV30 with TRBJ2-3; 9 bases match TRBD2. The sequencing used blood, collected after dendritic cell vaccination. This CDR3 reads CACPSGTSNTQYF. For the CDR3, the DNA is TGTGCCTGCCCTAGCGGGACCTCAAATACGCAGTATTTT.